What follows are 32 T cell receptor beta chains derived from one specimen sequenced in a study of metastatic and nonmetastatic thyroid tumors. Patients were all untreated before their thyroid surgery. TCRdb re-analyzed the PCR reads using MiXCR. The data hold 7,000 to 9,500 clones, with around 26% observed a single time. The material sequenced was tumor tissue. These TCRs come from a male donor with papillary thyroid cancer or a benign thyroid nodule (not recorded which). Some clones in this sample may be carry-over from other donors' samples.

Worth noting for this clone: A much bigger clone sits one base away, suggesting this may be a read error. At the DNA level, this CDR3 is encoded by other sequences in the same sample as well. J is TRBJ2-7 and V is TRBV7-8, with TRBD2 identical over 8 bases. Germline V lookup: CDR1 SGHVS, CDR2 FQNEAQ. The CDR3 runs 14 residues. Here the CDR3 reads CASSLLAGSYEQYF. CDR3 DNA sequence: TGTGCCAGCAGCTTACTAGCGGGCTCCTACGAGCAGTACTTT.

This clone was counted between two and nine times. V and J are TRBV20-1 and TRBJ2-7, with 7 bases identical to TRBD1. Germline CDR1 is DFQATT and CDR2 is SNEGSKA (reference sequence). The V segment lost 2 bases and the J segment 3 bases; nucleotides outside the gene matches: 10. The CDR3 is 15 residues long. The CDR3 sequence is CSARPPTGWDYEQYF. CDR3 DNA: TGCAGTGCTAGACCACCGACAGGGTGGGACTACGAGCAGTACTTC.

This clone was seen a single time. The chain carries TRBV5-1 and TRBJ2-3; no definite D call. Trimming cost V 0 bases and J 6 bases, with 17 bases left between them. The CDR3 has 16 amino acids. Germline V CDR1 and CDR2: SGHRS, YFSETQ. The CDR3 region is CASSLGQDALGDTQYF. In DNA, the CDR3 is TGCGCCAGCAGCTTGGGTCAGGACGCATTGGGGGATACGCAGTATTTT.

The rearrangement uses TRBV19 and TRBJ2-2, with D unclear. The germline V gene has CDR1 LNHDA and CDR2 SQIVND (reference sequence). The V end was cut by 5 bases, the J end by 6 bases, with 10 bases between. The CDR3 consists of 13 residues. The CDR3 DNA reads TGTGCCAGTAGTGTCACCCGGTCCGGGGAGCTGTTTTTT. It specifies CASSVTRSGELFF.

This clone has just a few counts. The V call is TRBV20-1, the J call TRBJ2-1; possibly TRBD1 or TRBD2 for D (7 bases each). Trimming shortened V by 6 bases and J by 8 bases, and 20 bases separated the two germline ends. The V gene's germline CDR1 is DFQATT and CDR2 SNEGSKA (reference sequence). CDR3 length: 14 amino acids. The CDR3: CSATPGQGGDEQFF. The CDR3 coding sequence is TGCAGTGCGACCCCCGGCCAGGGGGGGGATGAGCAGTTCTTC.

The count of this clone is one. The genes are TRBV7-9 and TRBJ2-3; D possibly corresponds to TRBD2 (5 bases). The CDR3 is 14 amino acids. V lost 1 base and J 6 bases, leaving 11 bases between the germline ends. CDR1 is SEHNR and CDR2 is FQNEAQ in the germline V gene (reference sequence). This CDR3 is CASSLGLSGDTQYF. The CDR3 region has the DNA TGTGCCAGCAGCTTAGGGCTATCGGGGGATACGCAGTATTTT.

The gene calls are TRBV7-9 and TRBJ2-3; D might be TRBD2 (5 bases). V was shortened by 4 bases and J by 4 bases, with 6 bases between the two germline ends. Looked up from germline, CDR1 is SEHNR and CDR2 is FQNEAQ (reference sequence). The CDR3 contains 12 residues. CDR3 in amino acids: CASSSGSDTQYF. The CDR3 DNA is TGTGCCAGCAGCTCGGGGTCAGATACGCAGTATTTT.

The rearrangement joins TRBV6-1 to TRBJ2-3; D may be TRBD1 (7 bases). Looked up from germline, CDR1 is MNHNS and CDR2 is SASEGT. V lost 2 bases to trimming and J lost 2 bases, with 14 bases between them. CDR3 length: 16 amino acids. The CDR3 loop reads CASSESQGGLTDTQYF. For the CDR3, the DNA is TGTGCCAGCAGTGAAAGCCAGGGGGGCCTCACAGATACGCAGTATTTT.

V gene TRBV6-1 combines with J gene TRBJ2-1, with no clear D. The CDR3 has 12 residues. Per germline, CDR1 MNHNS and CDR2 SASEGT. Trimming took off 5 bases at V and 7 bases at J, with 9 bases between the two ends. CDR3 DNA sequence: TGTGCCAGCAGTTTAACTCAGAATGAGCAGTTCTTC. This codes for CASSLTQNEQFF.

The rearrangement links TRBV24-1 to TRBJ2-1; TRBD2 agrees at 8 bases. CDR3 length: 15 residues. Germline-derived CDR1 and CDR2 are KGHDR and SFDVKD. V shed 4 bases, J shed 5 bases, and the junction held 6 bases outside the gene matches. The CDR3 region has the DNA TGTGCCACCAGTGAGAGCGGGGGCAGAAACAATGAGCAGTTCTTC. Protein product: CATSESGGRNNEQFF.

The chain carries TRBV27 and TRBJ2-7, with D perhaps matching TRBD1 (6 bases). The CDR3 sequence is 14 residues long. V was cut by 6 bases and J by 2 bases, with 14 bases left in between. In germline, CDR1 is MNHEY, CDR2 SMNVEV (reference sequence). CDR3 coding DNA: TGTGCCAGCAGCCTGTTGGGGGCGACCTACGAGCAGTACTTC. Residues: CASSLLGATYEQYF.

The rearrangement links TRBV12-3 or TRBV12-4 to TRBJ1-1; no clear D gene. The CDR3 spans 14 residues. Trimming pared 2 bases from V and 4 bases from J, leaving 11 bases between. CDR3 region: CASSLQIQATEAFF. The CDR3 DNA reads as TGTGCCAGCAGTTTACAGATCCAGGCCACTGAAGCTTTCTTT.

This sequence joins TRBV5-1 and TRBJ2-1; 9 bases map to TRBD2. The trim removed 0 bases at V and 3 bases at J, leaving 10 bases unmatched. This CDR3 comprises 18 residues. CDR1 is SGHRS, CDR2 YFSETQ, per germline. The CDR3 is CASSLVGREGQIYNEQFF. DNA of the CDR3: TGCGCCAGCAGCTTGGTTGGGCGGGAGGGCCAAATCTACAATGAGCAGTTCTTC.

This clone was seen a handful of times. The chain employs TRBV30 and TRBJ1-1, with D perhaps matching TRBD1 (5 bases). From germline, CDR1 is GTSNPN and CDR2 SVGIG (reference sequence). The V and J ends lost 4 bases and 11 bases respectively, with 17 bases between them. There are 12 residues in the CDR3. The CDR3 DNA follows: TGTGCCTGGACCGGAACAGGAAAGGGGGCTTTCTTT. Translating gives CAWTGTGKGAFF.

By share, this clone counts as large (0.1 to 1%). The CDR3, as DNA: TGTGCCAGCAGTCCGTACTTGAACACTGAAGCTTTCTTT. Protein sequence: CASSPYLNTEAFF. The chain couples TRBV7-2 to TRBJ1-1; no clear D. This CDR3 is 13 amino acids long. Germline V gene sequence: CDR1 SGHTA, CDR2 FQGNSA. V was pared by 6 bases and J by 0 bases, with 8 bases between.

This clone was observed a few times. This chain joins TRBV7-6 and TRBJ2-1, with 8 bases that match TRBD2. V dropped 6 bases and J dropped 3; count of bases not matched to a gene: 7. CDR1 and CDR2 from the germline V gene are SGHVS and FNYEAQ. The CDR3 spans 15 residues. CDR3 sequence (DNA): TGTGCCAGCAGTCCCGGGACTAGTGGCTACAATGAGCAGTTCTTC. Protein sequence: CASSPGTSGYNEQFF.

A note on this clone: One end of the junction fails to match germline, which may point to a read error. The rearrangement joins TRBV6-2 or TRBV6-3 to TRBJ1-1; no firm D call. CDR1 is MNHEY and CDR2 is SVGEGT in the germline V gene. The CDR3 spans 14 residues. This CDR3 reads CASSTAEPNTESFF. The CDR3 DNA sequence: TGTGCCAGCAGTACCGCAGAACCTAACACTGAATCTTTCTTT.

The chain joins TRBV7-9 to TRBJ2-2; no definite D call. This CDR3 is 11 amino acids long. Germline lookup yields CDR1 SEHNR and CDR2 FQNEAQ (reference sequence). V dropped 3 bases and J dropped 7 bases, with 3 bases sitting between them. This CDR3 is CASSLYGELFF. The CDR3 coding sequence is TGTGCCAGCAGCTTGTACGGGGAGCTGTTTTTT.

This sequence joins TRBV6-5 and TRBJ1-1, with 7 nucleotides matching TRBD1. Germline trimming cut 0 bases from V and 1 base from J; bases unmatched to any gene: 5. CDR1 and CDR2 from the germline V gene are MNHEY and SVGAGI. The CDR3 runs to 16 residues. The CDR3 spells CASSYSNRGWNTEAFF. The CDR3 DNA reads TGTGCCAGCAGTTACTCCAACAGGGGTTGGAACACTGAAGCTTTCTTT.

The V and J genes are TRBV5-1 and TRBJ1-1, with D possibly being TRBD1 (5 bases). This CDR3 spans 14 amino acids. Germline-derived CDR1 and CDR2 are SGHRS and YFSETQ. The V gene lost 2 bases and the J gene lost 0 bases, with 8 bases spanning the gap. DNA of the CDR3: TGCGCCAGCAGCTTCAGACAGCTGAACACTGAAGCTTTCTTT. Its translation is CASSFRQLNTEAFF.

The chain employs TRBV20-1 and TRBJ2-7, with TRBD1 matching over 9 bases. The germline gives CDR1 DFQATT, CDR2 SNEGSKA (reference sequence). This CDR3 has 15 amino acids. The V segment lost 5 bases and the J segment 0 bases; nucleotides outside the gene matches: 8. DNA of the CDR3: TGCAGTGCTTCGGACAGGGGTTCGGGCTCCTACGAGCAGTACTTC. Its protein is CSASDRGSGSYEQYF.

The chain combines TRBV7-8 with TRBJ2-2; D is possibly TRBD1 or TRBD2 (6 bases each). Germline CDR1 and CDR2: SGHVS and FQNEAQ. V dropped 2 bases and J dropped 4 bases, with 14 bases sitting between them. The CDR3 has 16 amino acids. The CDR3 loop is CASSLRTGRSTGELFF. In DNA form, the CDR3 reads TGTGCCAGCAGCTTAAGAACAGGGAGGTCCACCGGGGAGCTGTTTTTT.

This clone was observed many times. This chain links TRBV12-3 or TRBV12-4 with TRBJ2-2; TRBD2 matches 7 bases. The CDR3 totals 15 residues. V shed 4 bases, J shed 4 bases, and the junction held 6 bases outside the gene matches. In DNA form, the CDR3 reads TGTGCCAGCAGTTCGGCGGGGGAAGGCACCGGGGAGCTGTTTTTT. As protein: CASSSAGEGTGELFF.

The genes are TRBV6-2 or TRBV6-3 and TRBJ2-3; weak D call: TRBD2 (7 bases). This CDR3 region has 19 residues. Germline CDR1 and CDR2: MNHEY and SVGEGT. With 7 bases removed from V and 2 bases from J, the gap between germline ends came to 28 bases. The CDR3 region is CASMDNGRGLPTDTDTQYF. CDR3 DNA: TGTGCCAGCATGGATAACGGCAGGGGACTACCAACTGACACAGATACGCAGTATTTT.

This rearrangement joins TRBV12-3 or TRBV12-4 to TRBJ2-5, with 10 positions matching TRBD2. J lost 2 bases, V lost 3 bases, and 0 bases had no gene match. The CDR3 has 14 amino acids. The CDR3 loop is CASSLTSGQETQYF. For the CDR3, the DNA is TGTGCCAGCAGTTTGACTAGCGGGCAAGAGACCCAGTACTTC.

CDR3 residues: CASTKDRTYTNEKLFF. CDR3 nucleotide sequence: TGTGCCAGTACTAAGGACCGAACATATACTAATGAAAAACTGTTTTTT. This chain uses TRBV19 with TRBJ1-4; D gene uncertain. This CDR3 has 16 amino acids. V was trimmed by 7 bases and J by 2 bases, leaving 17 bases between them. Germline V lookup: CDR1 LNHDA, CDR2 SQIVND (reference sequence).

This clone was observed a handful of times. This sequence joins TRBV20-1 and TRBJ1-2, with 9 positions matching TRBD1. The CDR3 sequence is 13 residues long. V lost 2 bases to trimming and J lost 5 bases; unmatched junction nucleotides: 3. Germline V gene data show CDR1 as DFQATT and CDR2 as SNEGSKA (reference sequence). CDR3 protein: CSARRDREYGYTF. In DNA form, the CDR3 reads TGCAGTGCTAGAAGGGACAGGGAGTATGGCTACACCTTC.

The chain couples TRBV10-2 to TRBJ2-7; D is uncertain. V was cut by 6 bases and J by 3 bases, with 24 bases left in between. Germline loops: CDR1 WSHSY, CDR2 SAAADI. The CDR3 sequence is 17 residues long. CDR3 DNA sequence: TGCGCCAGCAGCGATACCGCTTATGCGCCCTCCCTCTACGAGCAGTACTTC. It codes for CASSDTAYAPSLYEQYF.

With respect to this clone: With a much larger clone just one base away, this may be a read error. The rearrangement joins TRBV19 to TRBJ2-1; 9 bases align to TRBD2. Germline values: CDR1 LNHDA, CDR2 SQIVND (reference sequence). J was trimmed by 1 base and V by 5 bases; bases with no gene match: 6. The CDR3 is made up of 16 amino acids. CDR3 bases: TGTGCCAGTAGTGTCGAAACTAGCGGGTCCTACAATGAGCAGTTCTTC. It codes for CASSVETSGSYNEQFF.

A few counts support this clone. This sequence may be a read error, since a much larger clone differs from it by one base. CDR3: CAGSFTGGRWYNSPLHF. Written as DNA, the CDR3 is TGTGCCGGCAGTTTCACGGGGGGCCGATGGTATAATTCACCCCTCCACTTT. The chain combines TRBV27 with TRBJ1-6; tentatively, D is TRBD1 (6 bases). The CDR3 has 17 residues. The germline V gene has CDR1 MNHEY and CDR2 SMNVEV (reference sequence).

This clone came up once. This CDR3 is CASSLGMLSKEQFF. For the CDR3, the DNA is TGTGCCAGCAGCTTAGGTATGCTCTCCAAGGAGCAGTTCTTC. The genes are TRBV11-1 and TRBJ2-1; D gene uncertain. Germline CDR1 is SGHAT and CDR2 is FQDESV (reference sequence). The V end was cut by 1 base, the J end by 10 bases, with 14 bases between. The CDR3 loop spans 14 amino acids.

This clone came up a few times. The rearrangement joins TRBV7-2 to TRBJ2-7; D possibly corresponds to TRBD2 (5 bases). V gave up 5 bases and J gave up 4 bases, with 15 bases separating them. The CDR3 length is 14 residues. Looked up from germline, CDR1 is SGHTA and CDR2 is FQGNSA. The CDR3 DNA sequence: TGTGCCAGCAGCCAGAGGGAATTGGAGTACGAGCAGTACTTC. It yields the protein CASSQRELEYEQYF.